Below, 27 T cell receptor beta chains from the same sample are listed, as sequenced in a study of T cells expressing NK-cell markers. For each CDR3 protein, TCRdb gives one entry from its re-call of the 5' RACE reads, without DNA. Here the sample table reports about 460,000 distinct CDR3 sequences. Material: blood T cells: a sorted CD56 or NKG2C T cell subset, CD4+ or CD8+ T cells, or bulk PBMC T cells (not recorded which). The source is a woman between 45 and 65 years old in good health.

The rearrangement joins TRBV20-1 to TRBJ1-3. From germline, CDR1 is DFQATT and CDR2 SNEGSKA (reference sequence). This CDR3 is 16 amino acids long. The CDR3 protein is CSARDHGGSSGNTIYF.

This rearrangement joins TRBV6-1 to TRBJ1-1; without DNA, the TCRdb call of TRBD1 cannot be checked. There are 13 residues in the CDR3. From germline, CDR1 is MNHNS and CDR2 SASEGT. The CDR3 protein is CASSGGTGLEAFF.

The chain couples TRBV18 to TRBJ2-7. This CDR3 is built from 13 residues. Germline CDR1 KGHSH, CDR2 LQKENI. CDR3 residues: CASSPPARVEQYF.

The chain's CDR3 is CASSVSPGQAYNEQFF. This chain links TRBV9 with TRBJ2-1; with no DNA, the TCRdb D assignment of TRBD1 cannot be verified. This CDR3 has 16 amino acids. Germline V gene lookup returns CDR1 SGDLS and CDR2 YYNGEE.

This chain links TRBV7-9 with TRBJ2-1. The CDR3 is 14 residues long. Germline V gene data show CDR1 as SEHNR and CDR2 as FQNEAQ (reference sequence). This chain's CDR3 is CASSLAGTTNEQFF. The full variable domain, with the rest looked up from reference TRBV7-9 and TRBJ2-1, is DTGVSQNPRHKITKRGQNVTFRCDPISEHNRLYWYRQTLGQGPEFLTYFQNEAQLEKSRLLSDRFSAERPKGSFSTLEIQRTEQGDSAMYLCASSLAGTTNEQFFGPGTRLTVL.

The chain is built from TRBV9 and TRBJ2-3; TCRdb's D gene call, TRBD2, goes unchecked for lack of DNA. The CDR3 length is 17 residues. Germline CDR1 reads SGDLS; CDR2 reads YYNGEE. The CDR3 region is CASSTRTSGSVVDTQYF.

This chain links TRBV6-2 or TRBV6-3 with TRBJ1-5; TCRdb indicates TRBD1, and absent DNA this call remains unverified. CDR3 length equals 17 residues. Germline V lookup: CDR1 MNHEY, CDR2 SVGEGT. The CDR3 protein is CASSYKGFGASNQPQHF.

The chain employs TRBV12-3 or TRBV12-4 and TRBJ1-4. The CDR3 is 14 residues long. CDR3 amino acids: CASSRMEGGEKLFF.

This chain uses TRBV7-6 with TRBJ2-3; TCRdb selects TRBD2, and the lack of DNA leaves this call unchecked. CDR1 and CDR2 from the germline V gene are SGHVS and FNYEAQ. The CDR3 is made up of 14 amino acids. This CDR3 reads CASSAGGLTDTQYF.

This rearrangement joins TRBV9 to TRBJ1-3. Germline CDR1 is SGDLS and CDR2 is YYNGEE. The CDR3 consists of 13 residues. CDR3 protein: CASSVVPGNTIYF. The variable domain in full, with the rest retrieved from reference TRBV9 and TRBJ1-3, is DSGVTQTPKHLITATGQRVTLRCSPRSGDLSVYWYQQSLDQGLQFLIQYYNGEERAKGNILERFSAQQFPDLHSELNLSSLELGDSALYFCASSVVPGNTIYFGEGSWLTVV.

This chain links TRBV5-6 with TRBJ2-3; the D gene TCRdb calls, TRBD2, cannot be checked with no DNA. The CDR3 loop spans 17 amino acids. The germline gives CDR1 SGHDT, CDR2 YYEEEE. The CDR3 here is CASSLVVGRAGIDTQYF. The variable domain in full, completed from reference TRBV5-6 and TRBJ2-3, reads DAGVTQSPTHLIKTRGQQVTLRCSPKSGHDTVSWYQQALGQGPQFIFQYYEEEERQRGNFPDRFSGHQFPNYSSELNVNALLLGDSALYLCASSLVVGRAGIDTQYFGPGTRLTVL.

The CDR3 reads CASSLETSGTYNEQFF. This chain links TRBV27 with TRBJ2-1; TCRdb gives TRBD2 as the D gene, but with no DNA this cannot be confirmed. Germline lookup yields CDR1 MNHEY and CDR2 SMNVEV (reference sequence). The CDR3 extends over 16 amino acids.

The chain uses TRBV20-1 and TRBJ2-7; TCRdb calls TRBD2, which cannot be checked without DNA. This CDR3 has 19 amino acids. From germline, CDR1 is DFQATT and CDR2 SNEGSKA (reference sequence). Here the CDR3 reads CSAPLPLREARAPPYEQYF.

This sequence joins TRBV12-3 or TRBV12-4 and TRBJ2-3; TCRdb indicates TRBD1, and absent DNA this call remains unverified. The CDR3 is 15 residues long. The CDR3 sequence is CASRGMGLVTDTQYF.

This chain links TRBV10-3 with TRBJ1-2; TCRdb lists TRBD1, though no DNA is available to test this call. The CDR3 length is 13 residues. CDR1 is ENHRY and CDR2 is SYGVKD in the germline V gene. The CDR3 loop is CAISEDRRYGYTF.

CDR3 residues: CASSDPLAESSYNEQFF. The chain carries TRBV2 and TRBJ2-1; TCRdb selects TRBD2, and the lack of DNA leaves this call unchecked. Germline CDR1 SNHLY, CDR2 FYNNEI. The CDR3 is made up of 17 amino acids.

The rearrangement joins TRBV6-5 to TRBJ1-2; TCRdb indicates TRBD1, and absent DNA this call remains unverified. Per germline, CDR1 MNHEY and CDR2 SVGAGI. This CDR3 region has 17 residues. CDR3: CASSFSYRGTLGYGYTF.

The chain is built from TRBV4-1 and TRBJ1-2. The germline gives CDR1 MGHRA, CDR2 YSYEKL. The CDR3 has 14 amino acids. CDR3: CASSLSAAGDGYTF.

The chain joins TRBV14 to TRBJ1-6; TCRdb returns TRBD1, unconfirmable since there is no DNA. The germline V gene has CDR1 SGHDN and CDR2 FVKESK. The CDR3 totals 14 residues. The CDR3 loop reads CASSQVGPFSPLHF.

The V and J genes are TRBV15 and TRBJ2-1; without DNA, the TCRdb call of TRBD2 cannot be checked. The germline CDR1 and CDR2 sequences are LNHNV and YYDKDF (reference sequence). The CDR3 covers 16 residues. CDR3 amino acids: CATSLRTSGRRNEQFF.

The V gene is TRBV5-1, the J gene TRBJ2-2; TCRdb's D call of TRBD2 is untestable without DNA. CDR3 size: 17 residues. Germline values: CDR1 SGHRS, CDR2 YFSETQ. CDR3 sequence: CASSLEASGRYTGELFF.

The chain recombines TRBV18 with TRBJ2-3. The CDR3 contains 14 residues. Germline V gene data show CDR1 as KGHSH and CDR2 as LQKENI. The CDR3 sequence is CASSPSALADTQYF.

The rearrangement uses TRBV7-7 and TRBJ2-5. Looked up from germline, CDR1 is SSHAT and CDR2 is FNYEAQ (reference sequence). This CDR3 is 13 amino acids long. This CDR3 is CASSPATVQTQYF.

The CDR3 here is CASTKGVGYNEQFF. V gene TRBV3-1 combines with J gene TRBJ2-1; TCRdb proposes TRBD1, but this gene call is untestable without DNA. Germline V gene lookup returns CDR1 LGHDT and CDR2 YNNKEL (reference sequence). CDR3 length: 14 residues.

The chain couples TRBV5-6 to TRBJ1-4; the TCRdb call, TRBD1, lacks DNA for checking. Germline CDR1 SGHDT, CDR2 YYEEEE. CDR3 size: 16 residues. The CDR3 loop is CASSGSGRTPIEKLFF.

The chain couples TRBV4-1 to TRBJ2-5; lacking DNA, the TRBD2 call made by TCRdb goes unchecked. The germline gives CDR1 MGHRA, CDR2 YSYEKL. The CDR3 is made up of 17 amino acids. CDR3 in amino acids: CASSQDGAGALQETQYF.

CDR3 region: CSARGRTLGGWTDTQYF. The chain has TRBV20-1 and TRBJ2-3; TCRdb selects TRBD1, and the lack of DNA leaves this call unchecked. Per germline, CDR1 DFQATT and CDR2 SNEGSKA (reference sequence). The CDR3 extends over 17 amino acids.